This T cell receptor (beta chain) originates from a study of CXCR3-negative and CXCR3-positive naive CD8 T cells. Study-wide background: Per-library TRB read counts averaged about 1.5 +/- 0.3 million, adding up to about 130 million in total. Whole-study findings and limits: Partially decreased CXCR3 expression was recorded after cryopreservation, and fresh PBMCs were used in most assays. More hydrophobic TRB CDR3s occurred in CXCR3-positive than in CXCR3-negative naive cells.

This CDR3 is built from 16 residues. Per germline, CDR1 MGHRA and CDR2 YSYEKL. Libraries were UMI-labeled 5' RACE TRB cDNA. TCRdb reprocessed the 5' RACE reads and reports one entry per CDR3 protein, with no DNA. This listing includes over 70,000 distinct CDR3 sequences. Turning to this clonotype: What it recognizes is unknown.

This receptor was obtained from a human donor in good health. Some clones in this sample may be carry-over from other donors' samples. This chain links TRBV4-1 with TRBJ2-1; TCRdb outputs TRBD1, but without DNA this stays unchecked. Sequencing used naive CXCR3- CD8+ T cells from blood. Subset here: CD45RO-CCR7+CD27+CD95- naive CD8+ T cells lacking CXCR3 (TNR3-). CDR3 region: CASSQDPGTGGNEQFF.